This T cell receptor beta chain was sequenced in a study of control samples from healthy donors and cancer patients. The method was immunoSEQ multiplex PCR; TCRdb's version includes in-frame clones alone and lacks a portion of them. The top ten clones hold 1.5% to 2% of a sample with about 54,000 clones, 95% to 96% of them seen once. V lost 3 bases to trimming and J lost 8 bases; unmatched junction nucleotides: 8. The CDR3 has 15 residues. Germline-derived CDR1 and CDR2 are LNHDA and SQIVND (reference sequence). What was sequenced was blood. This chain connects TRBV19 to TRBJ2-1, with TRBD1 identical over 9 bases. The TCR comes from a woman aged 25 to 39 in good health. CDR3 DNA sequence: TGTGCCAGTAGTATTGGGACAGGGAGTCTAGATGAGCAGTTCTTC. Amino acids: CASSIGTGSLDEQFF.